This entry is about one T cell receptor beta chain. The sample is drawn from a study of blood T cell repertoires in COVID-19. Background on the study: The origin of the acute and convalescent COVID-19 samples was the United States, Italy and Spain.

Trimming shortened V by 6 bases and J by 5 bases, and 11 bases separated the two germline ends. The CDR3 covers 13 residues. CDR1 and CDR2 from the germline V gene are MNHEY and SVGAGI. Sequencing was performed with immunoSEQ multiplex PCR; in TCRdb, only in-frame clones are kept and a portion is missing. The profile covers approximately 88,000 clones, with over 65% appearing a single time and around 49% taken by the ten largest. Input material: peripheral blood. This chain uses TRBV6-5 with TRBJ1-3, with no clear D. The clonotype originates from a human donor in a cohort sampled during active COVID-19. The CDR3 DNA follows: TGTGCCAGCAGGATGACCAGGAGAAACACCATATATTTT. Protein sequence: CASRMTRRNTIYF.